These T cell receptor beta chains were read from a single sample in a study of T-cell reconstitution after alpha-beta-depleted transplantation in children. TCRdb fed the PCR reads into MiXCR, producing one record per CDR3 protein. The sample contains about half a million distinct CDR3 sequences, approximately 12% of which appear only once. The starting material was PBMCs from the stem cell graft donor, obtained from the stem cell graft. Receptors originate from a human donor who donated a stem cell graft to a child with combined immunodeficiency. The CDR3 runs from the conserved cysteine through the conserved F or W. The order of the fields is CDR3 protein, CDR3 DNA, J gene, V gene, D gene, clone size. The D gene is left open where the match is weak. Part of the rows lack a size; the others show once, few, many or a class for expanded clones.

CASSQGLAGGVRPLHTDTQYF | TGCGCCAGCAGCCAAGGGCTAGCGGGAGGGGTACGACCTTTGCACACAGATACGCAGTATTTT | TRBJ2-3 | TRBV4-1 | TRBD2 | few
CATSRERGSGTGSSYEQYF | TGTGCCACCAGCAGAGAGAGGGGGTCCGGGACAGGGAGCTCCTACGAGCAGTACTTC | TRBJ2-7 | TRBV15 | TRBD1 | NA
CASSLAPRLAGGDTDTQYF | TGTGCCAGCAGCTTAGCCCCCCGACTAGCGGGGGGAGACACAGATACGCAGTATTTT | TRBJ2-3 | TRBV7-2 | TRBD2 | NA
CASSEGQGFYEQYF | TGTGCCAGCAGTGAAGGACAGGGATTCTACGAGCAGTACTTC | TRBJ2-7 | TRBV25-1 | TRBD1 | many
CASSKETRLYNEQFF | TGCGCCAGCAGTAAGGAGACTAGGCTCTACAATGAGCAGTTCTTC | TRBJ2-1 | TRBV4-3 | NA | many
CASSVDGRGTEAFF | TGTGCCAGCAGCGTAGACGGCCGAGGCACTGAAGCTTTCTTT | TRBJ1-1 | TRBV9 | NA | few
CASTRGESFENTEAFF | TGTGCCAGCACTCGGGGGGAGTCTTTTGAAAACACTGAAGCTTTCTTT | TRBJ1-1 | TRBV9 | NA | few
CAISEEKGGVNQPQHF | TGTGCCATCAGTGAGGAGAAAGGAGGGGTCAATCAGCCCCAGCATTTT | TRBJ1-5 | TRBV10-3 | NA | NA
CSAHARTGVLPNTQYF | TGCAGCGCCCATGCCCGTACAGGGGTCCTCCCCAATACGCAGTATTTT | TRBJ2-3 | TRBV29-1 | TRBD1 | NA
CASSFNGQPQHF | TGTGCCAGCAGTTTTAACGGGCAGCCCCAGCATTTT | TRBJ1-5 | TRBV12-3/TRBV12-4 | NA | NA
CAINDGEGTYEQYF | TGTGCCATCAACGACGGGGAGGGGACCTACGAGCAGTACTTC | TRBJ2-7 | TRBV10-3 | TRBD2 | many
CASSQGPRRAFF | TGTGCCAGCAGCCAAGGTCCCCGGCGAGCTTTCTTT | TRBJ1-1 | TRBV3-1 | NA | NA
CASSQDEGFRYTF | TGCGCCAGCAGCCAAGACGAGGGATTCCGCTACACCTTC | TRBJ1-2 | TRBV4-1 | NA | once
CASSLRGGRNYGYTF | TGTGCCAGCAGCCTGCGGGGGGGCAGGAACTATGGCTACACCTTC | TRBJ1-2 | TRBV7-2 | NA | NA
CASRPGLAGLTQYF | TGTGCCAGCAGGCCGGGACTAGCGGGACTTACGCAGTATTTT | TRBJ2-3 | TRBV12-3/TRBV12-4 | TRBD2 | few
CSVEPDRGGPQETQYF | TGCAGCGTTGAACCAGACAGGGGAGGGCCCCAAGAGACCCAGTACTTC | TRBJ2-5 | TRBV29-1 | NA | few
CASSPQTSSKTQYF | TGTGCCAGCAGTCCCCAGACTAGTTCAAAGACCCAGTACTTC | TRBJ2-5 | TRBV28 | NA | many
CSVEGSGRAYEQYF | TGCAGCGTTGAAGGATCTGGGCGAGCCTACGAGCAGTACTTC | TRBJ2-7 | TRBV29-1 | NA | few
CCARDEVRRRNTEAFF | TGCTGTGCTAGAGATGAAGTACGGCGGAGGAACACTGAAGCTTTCTTT | TRBJ1-1 | TRBV20-1 | NA | NA
CSARASGNSYEQYF | TGCAGTGCTAGAGCCAGCGGGAATTCCTACGAGCAGTACTTC | TRBJ2-7 | TRBV20-1 | TRBD2 | NA
CASSQVTGGGEQYF | TGCGCCAGCAGCCAAGTAACAGGGGGTGGCGAGCAGTACTTC | TRBJ2-7 | TRBV4-3 | TRBD1 | NA
CSVEDPQGAQRENEQFF | TGCAGCGTTGAAGATCCACAGGGGGCGCAGCGGGAGAATGAGCAGTTCTTC | TRBJ2-1 | TRBV29-1 | NA | few
CASSVAGQGRTEAFF | TGTGCCAGCAGCGTAGCGGGGCAGGGTAGGACTGAAGCTTTCTTT | TRBJ1-1 | TRBV9 | NA | NA
CASSQGDRSGNTIYF | TGCGCCAGCAGCCAAGGGGACAGATCTGGAAACACCATATATTTT | TRBJ1-3 | TRBV4-3 | TRBD1 | few
CASSLDGITDTQYF | TGTGCCAGCAGCTTGGATGGGATCACAGATACGCAGTATTTT | TRBJ2-3 | TRBV5-5 | NA | NA
CASSLAGQGIYGELFF | TGTGCCAGCAGCTTAGCGGGACAGGGGATATACGGGGAGCTGTTTTTT | TRBJ2-2 | TRBV7-9 | TRBD1 | few
CASSSIGEGSYNEQFF | TGTGCCAGCAGTTCCATCGGGGAGGGCAGCTACAATGAGCAGTTCTTC | TRBJ2-1 | TRBV6-5 | TRBD2 | NA
CASIAPVVLTYEQYF | TGTGCCAGCATCGCCCCGGTTGTGCTTACCTACGAGCAGTACTTC | TRBJ2-7 | TRBV12-3/TRBV12-4 | NA | NA
CSVGQRFTDTQYF | TGCAGCGTAGGACAGAGATTCACAGATACGCAGTATTTT | TRBJ2-3 | TRBV29-1 | NA | few
CSVETSGLFNEQFF | TGCAGCGTTGAAACGTCGGGTCTTTTTAATGAGCAGTTCTTC | TRBJ2-1 | TRBV29-1 | NA | many
CSVGQGQVYEQYF | TGCAGCGTTGGACAGGGACAAGTCTACGAGCAGTACTTC | TRBJ2-7 | TRBV29-1 | TRBD1 | NA
CASSLAGLAGGAGELFF | TGTGCCAGCAGCTTAGCGGGACTAGCGGGAGGCGCCGGGGAGCTGTTTTTT | TRBJ2-2 | TRBV7-2 | TRBD2 | few
CSARDPGRLIYNEQFF | TGCAGTGCTAGAGATCCCGGGAGACTCATCTACAATGAGCAGTTCTTC | TRBJ2-1 | TRBV20-1 | NA | NA
CASRDLAGAASAQYF | TGCGCCAGCAGGGATCTAGCGGGAGCCGCTAGTGCGCAGTATTTT | TRBJ2-3 | TRBV4-3 | TRBD2 | NA
CASSQLVWTGDYNEQFF | TGTGCCAGCAGCCAGTTGGTTTGGACAGGGGACTACAATGAGCAGTTCTTC | TRBJ2-1 | TRBV7-6 | TRBD1 | NA
CSANRAETYEQYF | TGCAGTGCTAACAGGGCCGAGACCTACGAGCAGTACTTC | TRBJ2-7 | TRBV20-1 | NA | NA
CSATSGVEDNEQFF | TGCAGTGCGACTAGCGGGGTGGAGGACAATGAGCAGTTCTTC | TRBJ2-1 | TRBV20-1 | TRBD2 | NA
CASSLFPGTGYEQYF | TGCGCCAGCAGCTTGTTCCCCGGGACGGGCTACGAGCAGTACTTC | TRBJ2-7 | TRBV5-1 | NA | many
CSVGPSGRINEQFF | TGCAGCGTTGGCCCTAGCGGGAGGATAAATGAGCAGTTCTTC | TRBJ2-1 | TRBV29-1 | TRBD2 | many
CASSLALTGELFF | TGTGCCAGCAGCTTGGCCCTCACCGGGGAGCTGTTTTTT | TRBJ2-2 | TRBV5-6 | NA | many
CASRDGPSGTEAFF | TGCGCCAGCAGAGATGGGCCCAGTGGAACTGAAGCTTTCTTT | TRBJ1-1 | TRBV5-1 | NA | NA
CASSYGGTAPSNTDTQYF | TGTGCCAGCAGTTACGGGGGGACAGCGCCTTCAAACACAGATACGCAGTATTTT | TRBJ2-3 | TRBV6-5 | NA | few
CASSLDANTEAFF | TGCGCCAGCAGCTTGGACGCGAACACTGAAGCTTTCTTT | TRBJ1-1 | TRBV5-1 | NA | many
CSAIPGQTFYEQYF | TGCAGCGCAATTCCGGGACAGACTTTTTACGAGCAGTACTTC | TRBJ2-7 | TRBV29-1 | TRBD1 | few
CASSEVEGAFNTGELFF | TGTGCCAGCAGTGAGGTTGAGGGGGCGTTTAACACCGGGGAGCTGTTTTTT | TRBJ2-2 | TRBV25-1 | TRBD1 | NA
CASSLSSGGAAEQFF | TGTGCCAGCAGTTTGAGTAGCGGGGGGGCGGCTGAGCAGTTCTTC | TRBJ2-1 | TRBV28 | TRBD2 | many
CASSLTSVGEYGYTF | TGTGCCAGCAGTTTGACTTCGGTAGGTGAATATGGCTACACCTTC | TRBJ1-2 | TRBV12-3/TRBV12-4 | NA | many
CSARGAEPLVGEQYF | TGCAGTGCTAGAGGGGCTGAACCCCTAGTCGGGGAGCAGTACTTC | TRBJ2-7 | TRBV20-1 | NA | NA